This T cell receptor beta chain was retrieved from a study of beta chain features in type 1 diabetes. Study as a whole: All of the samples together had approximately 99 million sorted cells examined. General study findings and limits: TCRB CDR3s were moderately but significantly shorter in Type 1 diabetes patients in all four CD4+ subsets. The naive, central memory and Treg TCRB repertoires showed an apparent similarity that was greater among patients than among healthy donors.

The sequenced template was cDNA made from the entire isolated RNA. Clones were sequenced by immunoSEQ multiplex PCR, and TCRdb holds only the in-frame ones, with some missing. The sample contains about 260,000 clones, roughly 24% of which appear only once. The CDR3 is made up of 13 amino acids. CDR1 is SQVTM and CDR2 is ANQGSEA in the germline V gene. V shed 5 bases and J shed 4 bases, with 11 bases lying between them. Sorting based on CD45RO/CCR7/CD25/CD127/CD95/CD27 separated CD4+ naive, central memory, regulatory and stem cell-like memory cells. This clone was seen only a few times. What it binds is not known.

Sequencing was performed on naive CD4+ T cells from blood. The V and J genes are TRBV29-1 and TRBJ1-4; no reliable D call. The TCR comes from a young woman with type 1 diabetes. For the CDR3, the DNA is TGCAGCGTTTATTACAGCCTTAATGAAAAACTGTTTTTT. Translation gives CSVYYSLNEKLFF.